This T cell receptor beta chain was sequenced in a study of blood T cell repertoires in COVID-19. Participants had their cohort set by participant-reported clinical history. Cohort 3 recovered donors had two negative PCRs, clearance, or symptom resolution. TCRdb's table, derived via immunoSEQ multiplex PCR, lists solely in-frame clones and lacks some. Of a few hundred thousand clones listed, roughly 88% are singletons. Per germline, CDR1 SGHKS and CDR2 YYEKEE (reference sequence). This CDR3 comprises 14 residues. V lost 1 base, J lost 6 bases, and 11 bases lay in between. This TCR came from a woman in her 30s who had recovered from COVID-19. Sequencing was carried out using PBMCs or T cells enriched from blood (not recorded which). The chain has TRBV5-5 and TRBJ2-1, with a weak D call TRBD2 (7 bases). The CDR3 loop reads CASSLHRGANEQFF. CDR3 sequence (DNA): TGTGCCAGCAGCTTGCACCGGGGGGCCAATGAGCAGTTCTTC. Full variable domain (missing parts from reference TRBV5-5 and TRBJ2-1): DAGVTQSPTHLIKTRGQQVTLRCSPISGHKSVSWYQQVLGQGPQFIFQYYEKEERGRGNFPDRFSARQFPNYSSELNVNALLLGDSALYLCASSLHRGANEQFFGPGTRLTVL.